These 15 T cell receptor beta chains originate from one sample sequenced in a study of T-cell memory formation after mild COVID-19. A single record per CDR3 protein comes from TCRdb applying MiXCR to the 5' RACE reads. The sample carries around 300,000 distinct CDR3 sequences, roughly 15% recorded once. The specimen sequenced was PBMCs or a T cell subset sorted from them (not recorded which). These receptors were obtained from a man between 18 and 35 years old who had mild COVID-19 (a few samples of this study predate the infection). Cell type and time point are not known.

This clonotype showed up just a few times. This chain joins TRBV6-6 and TRBJ2-1; 9 positions agree with TRBD2. Germline CDR1 MNHNY, CDR2 SVGAGI (reference sequence). The CDR3 runs 11 residues. The junction had 0 bases not matched to a gene; V was cut back by 6 bases and J by 9 bases. The CDR3 is CASRAGGEQFF. CDR3 nucleotide sequence: TGTGCCAGCAGAGCGGGGGGTGAGCAGTTCTTC.

The V call is TRBV7-2, the J call TRBJ2-5; D may be TRBD2 (7 bases). Germline-derived CDR1 and CDR2 are SGHTA and FQGNSA. The CDR3 sequence is 14 residues long. The V gene lost 5 bases and the J gene lost 5 bases, with 15 bases spanning the gap. The CDR3 loop reads CASSPRRGAETQYF. The CDR3 nucleotides are TGTGCCAGCAGCCCCCGTCGGGGGGCTGAGACCCAGTACTTC.

The gene calls are TRBV20-1 and TRBJ1-6; a possible D gene is TRBD1 (5 bases). Per germline, CDR1 DFQATT and CDR2 SNEGSKA (reference sequence). The length of the CDR3 is 16 residues. With 3 bases removed from V and 8 bases from J, the gap between germline ends came to 20 bases. The CDR3 is CSASSWGRGKDSPLHF. The CDR3 nucleotides read TGCAGTGCTAGCAGTTGGGGACGGGGGAAGGATTCACCCCTCCACTTT.

The rearrangement joins TRBV4-2 to TRBJ2-2, with TRBD1 matching over 7 bases. The ends lost 1 base at V and 6 bases at J; junction bases unmatched: 8. This CDR3 has 16 residues. The germline V gene has CDR1 LGHNA and CDR2 YNFKEQ. For the CDR3, the DNA is TGTGCCAGCAGCCAAGCCAGTGGGACAGTTTCCGGGGAGCTGTTTTTT. This encodes CASSQASGTVSGELFF.

This clonotype was recorded a few times. The rearrangement links TRBV25-1 to TRBJ1-1; D call uncertain. Trimming pared 0 bases from V and 7 bases from J, leaving 12 bases between. The CDR3 loop spans 14 amino acids. Germline V gene data show CDR1 as MGHDK and CDR2 as SYGVNS. CDR3 DNA sequence: TGTGCCAGCAGTGAATACGCCCCTTTCTATGAAGCTTTCTTT. Translating it yields CASSEYAPFYEAFF.

This clonotype occurred a few times. The chain recombines TRBV4-2 with TRBJ2-1; 8 nucleotides agree with TRBD1. After removal of 0 bases from V and 2 bases from J, the junction contained 0 bases not matched to a gene. This CDR3 comprises 15 residues. Germline assignment: CDR1 LGHNA and CDR2 YNFKEQ. This CDR3 is CASSQEQGAYNEQFF. The CDR3 bases are TGTGCCAGCAGCCAAGAACAGGGGGCCTACAATGAGCAGTTCTTC.

The chain has TRBV20-1 and TRBJ2-7, with 9 bases identical to TRBD1. CDR1 DFQATT and CDR2 SNEGSKA come from the germline V gene (reference sequence). The CDR3 contains 15 residues. J was trimmed by 5 bases and V by 6 bases; bases with no gene match: 14. The chain's CDR3 is CSADDSGTGYHEQYF. The CDR3 DNA reads TGCAGTGCAGACGATTCCGGGACAGGGTACCACGAGCAGTACTTC.

CDR3 bases: TGCAGCGCTTCGACAGAGGGGACTGAAGCTTTCTTT. It yields the protein CSASTEGTEAFF. The chain links TRBV29-1 to TRBJ1-1; weak D call: TRBD1 (5 bases). Germline CDR1 is SQVTM and CDR2 is ANQGSEA. Trimming took 7 bases from V and 5 from J, leaving 14 bases between them. The CDR3 sequence is 12 residues long.

Only a few counts were recorded for this clonotype. The chain couples TRBV20-1 to TRBJ2-1; tentatively, D is TRBD2 (5 bases). This CDR3 has 12 amino acids. Germline CDR1 is DFQATT and CDR2 is SNEGSKA (reference sequence). V shed 8 bases and J shed 4 bases, with 12 bases lying between them. CDR3 in amino acids: CSLPGLYNEQFF. The DNA for the CDR3 is TGCAGTCTACCGGGATTGTACAATGAGCAGTTCTTC.

This clonotype was seen a handful of times. The chain joins TRBV6-5 to TRBJ1-1; TRBD1 matches at 8 bases. With V trimmed by 5 bases and J by 5 bases, 7 bases remained unmatched. The V gene's germline CDR1 is MNHEY and CDR2 SVGAGI. The CDR3 is 14 amino acids. The CDR3 DNA sequence: TGTGCCAGCAGTCGATCACAGGGGGATACTGAAGCTTTCTTT. It yields the protein CASSRSQGDTEAFF.

This clonotype was found a few times. The chain links TRBV9 to TRBJ2-3, with 8 bases lining up with TRBD2. V shed 6 bases, J shed 3 bases, and the junction held 12 bases outside the gene matches. The CDR3 has 16 amino acids. The germline CDR1 and CDR2 sequences are SGDLS and YYNGEE. DNA of the CDR3: TGTGCCAGCAATCCGGGGGGGCCTAGAGTAACAGATACGCAGTATTTT. Protein: CASNPGGPRVTDTQYF.

The chain joins TRBV20-1 to TRBJ2-7; D unresolved. The V end was cut by 3 bases, the J end by 0 bases, with 15 bases between. The CDR3 totals 15 residues. Germline CDR1 and CDR2: DFQATT and SNEGSKA (reference sequence). CDR3 nucleotide sequence: TGCAGTGCTAGGGGAAGGCTATCAGGCTCCTACGAGCAGTACGTC. Its protein is CSARGRLSGSYEQYV.

The gene calls are TRBV9 and TRBJ2-4; TRBD1 agrees at 12 bases. The CDR3 extends over 16 amino acids. With V trimmed by 2 bases and J by 1 base, 1 base remained unmatched. Germline V gene sequence: CDR1 SGDLS, CDR2 YYNGEE. In DNA, the CDR3 is TGTGCCAGCAGCGTGGGACAGGGGGCCGCCAAAAACATTCAGTACTTC. Protein sequence: CASSVGQGAAKNIQYF.

The J gene is TRBJ1-6, the V gene TRBV7-2; D might be TRBD1 (5 bases). The germline CDR1 and CDR2 sequences are SGHTA and FQGNSA. The V end was cut by 5 bases, the J end by 8 bases, with 13 bases between. The CDR3 runs 14 residues. The CDR3 region is CASSPRGEDSPLHF. DNA of the CDR3: TGTGCCAGCAGCCCCCGGGGGGAGGATTCACCCCTCCACTTT.

In its sample, this clonotype was seen a few times. The chain carries TRBV20-1 and TRBJ2-7; the match to TRBD2 covers 11 bases. There are 16 residues in the CDR3. Unmatched junction bases numbered 17, after V lost 6 bases and J lost 7 bases. From germline, CDR1 is DFQATT and CDR2 SNEGSKA (reference sequence). CDR3 bases: TGCAGTGCAGCAGAGGGGGTTAGCGGGGGGGCCGGAGAGCAGTACTTC. Protein: CSAAEGVSGGAGEQYF.